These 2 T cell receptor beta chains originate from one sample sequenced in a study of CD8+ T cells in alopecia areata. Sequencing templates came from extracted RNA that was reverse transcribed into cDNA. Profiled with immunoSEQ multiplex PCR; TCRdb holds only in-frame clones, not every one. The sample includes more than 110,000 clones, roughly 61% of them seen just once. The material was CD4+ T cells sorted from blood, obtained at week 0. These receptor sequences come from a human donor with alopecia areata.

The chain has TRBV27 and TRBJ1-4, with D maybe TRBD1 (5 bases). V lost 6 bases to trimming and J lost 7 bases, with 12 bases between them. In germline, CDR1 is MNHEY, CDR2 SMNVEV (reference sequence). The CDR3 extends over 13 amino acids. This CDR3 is CASRRGESEKLFF. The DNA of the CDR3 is TGTGCCAGCAGGCGAGGGGAGAGTGAAAAACTGTTTTTT. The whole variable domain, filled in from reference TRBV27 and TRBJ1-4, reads EAQVTQNPRYLITVTGKKLTVTCSQNMNHEYMSWYRQDPGLGLRQIYYSMNVEVTDKGDVPEGYKVSRKEKRNFPLILESPSPNQTSLYFCASRRGESEKLFFGSGTQLSVL.

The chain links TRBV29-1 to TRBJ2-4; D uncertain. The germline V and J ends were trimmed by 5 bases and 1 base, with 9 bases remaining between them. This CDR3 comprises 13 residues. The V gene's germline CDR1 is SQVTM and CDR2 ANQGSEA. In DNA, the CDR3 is TGCAGCGTTATGTATGTGGCCAAAAACATTCAGTACTTC. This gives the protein CSVMYVAKNIQYF.